A single sample gave rise to the 3 T cell receptor beta chains below, sequenced in a study of beta chain features in type 1 diabetes. Reverse transcription of all isolated RNA meant that expressed TCRB transcripts were sequenced. Assay used: immunoSEQ multiplex PCR; TCRdb lists only in-frame clones, some missing. The sample has 500,000 to 700,000 clones; around 15% are singletons. Sequenced input: naive CD4+ T cells from blood. The source of these receptors is a man between 18 and 29 years old in good health.

This clone was counted only a few times. The V call is TRBV11-3, the J call TRBJ2-5; TRBD1 might be the D (5 bases). The CDR3 has 16 amino acids. Germline assignment: CDR1 SGHNT and CDR2 YENEEA. V was trimmed by 5 bases and J by 1 base, leaving 17 bases between them. In DNA form, the CDR3 reads TGTGCCAGCAGCCTGCGCTCAGGACAAGGCCAAGAGACCCAGTACTTC. Translation: CASSLRSGQGQETQYF. The full variable domain, its missing parts supplied by reference TRBV11-3 and TRBJ2-5, is EAGVVQSPRYKIIEKKQPVAFWCNPISGHNTLYWYLQNLGQGPELLIRYENEEAVDDSQLPKDRFSAERLKGVDSTLKIQPAELGDSAVYLCASSLRSGQGQETQYFGPGTRLLVL.

To note about this clone: The same CDR3 is also encoded by other DNA sequences in this sample. The DNA for the CDR3 is TGTGCCAGCAGCCCTGACGGGAATAGCAATCAGCCCCAGCATTTT. Residues: CASSPDGNSNQPQHF. V gene TRBV7-9 combines with J gene TRBJ1-5; D is ambiguous. The length of the CDR3 is 15 residues. V was shortened by 5 bases and J by 0 bases, with 11 bases between the two germline ends. CDR1 is SEHNR, CDR2 FQNEAQ, per germline (reference sequence).

CDR3 in amino acids: CASSRDRGTDTQYF. CDR3 bases: TGTGCCAGCAGCCGGGACAGGGGTACAGATACGCAGTATTTT. The V and J genes are TRBV11-2 and TRBJ2-3; 10 bases fit TRBD1. In germline, CDR1 is SGHAT, CDR2 FQNNGV. The CDR3 has 14 amino acids. The J segment lost 3 bases and the V segment lost 5 bases, leaving 2 bases of the junction unmatched.